The clone carrying this T cell receptor (beta chain) showed up just once. The CDR3 contains 13 residues. Germline assignment: CDR1 SGDLS and CDR2 YYNGEE. Trimming removed 4 bases at V and 3 bases at J, with 11 bases between. Produced via immunoSEQ multiplex PCR; TCRdb's table is partial and in-frame only. Seen here are 20,000 to 25,000 clones, roughly four fifths observed once, and the top ten hold around a quarter. This specimen comes from a study of OX40 agonist ivuxolimab in advanced cancers. The chain employs TRBV9 and TRBJ2-7; D gene ambiguous. Sequenced here: CD4+ or CD8+ T cells sorted from blood, sampled in a trial of the OX40 agonist ivuxolimab. The origin of this receptor is an adult with an advanced solid tumor such as melanoma, head and neck, liver or kidney cancer. Here the CDR3 reads CASSPTEFYEQYF. The DNA of the CDR3 is TGTGCCAGCAGCCCCACCGAGTTCTACGAGCAGTACTTC.